This record looks at one T cell receptor beta chain sequence and its context. The clone's antigen remains unknown. It has no much larger one-base neighbor in the sample; base qualities were not kept. This record comes from a study of blood T cell repertoires in COVID-19 (dated by TCRdb to 2018 to 2021). Turning to the overall study: The collaborator samples originated in the United States, Italy and Spain and spanned the acute and convalescent phases of COVID-19. The sample metadata nearly always contained a de-identified subject ID, COVID-19 status, age in years and sex. Where available, HLA class I and class II types were obtained from metadata supplied by the sample provider rather than from assay-based typing. Samples came from the ongoing ImmuneRACE study (first 160 participants) plus 1,254 subjects from 6 global collaborators. The prospective study material was composed of cDNA or gDNA derived from T cells, B-cell-depleted T cells, or PBMCs. The dataset comprised deeply sampled blood TCRbeta repertoires from subjects exposed to, actively infected with, or recovered from COVID-19. The repertoires were released in a freely available public database meant as a resource for research on the immune response to SARS-CoV-2.

Each collaborating institution followed its own protocols to collect whole blood in K2EDTA tubes. For TCRbeta analysis, collaborators shipped samples as frozen whole blood, isolated PBMCs, or DNA extracted from either of those sample types. The CDR3 sequence holds 16 residues, the cysteine and phenylalanine included. Just the 48-base CDR3 DNA is kept, in frame starting at base 1. For this chain, trimming is 4 bases at the V end and 4 bases at the J end, and the number of junction bases without a gene match is 8. The germline V gene (reference sequence) yields LNHDA for CDR1 and SQIVND for CDR2. TCRbeta CDR3 regions were amplified from genomic DNA using the immunoSEQ Assay, a bias-controlled multiplex PCR. Turning to the authors' computational methods: Within the assay, amplification of reference gene primers was used to estimate how many nucleated cells each sample contained. To quantify the absolute abundance of each unique TCRbeta CDR3 rearrangement, sequence reads were collapsed and filtered. For each sample, productive Simpson clonality was calculated by taking the square root of Simpson's diversity index across productive rearrangements. TCRdb limited this immuneACCESS table to in-frame rearrangements with V and J called. A share of clones is missing; checked studies link under half to unresolved V genes, and the rest is unexplained. V and J calls and clone size come straight from that table; D and trimming were deduced from the DNA. In this sample the table shows about 82,000 clones, around four fifths of which occur a single time. The ten biggest clones cover 15% to 20% of the sample.

Broader findings and caveats from the paper: The amount of clinical and demographic metadata varied by source and participant and was provided uncurated.

This sequence uses TRBV19 and TRBJ2-5, with 11 bases matching TRBD2. The sequence was collected from a man at least 80 years old with active or convalescent COVID-19. Sequencing was done on a sample of peripheral blood. The DNA sequence is given as TGTGCCAGTAGTACAACCCTAGCGGGGGGCCTAGAGACCCAGTACTTC. The resulting protein is CASSTTLAGGLETQYF.